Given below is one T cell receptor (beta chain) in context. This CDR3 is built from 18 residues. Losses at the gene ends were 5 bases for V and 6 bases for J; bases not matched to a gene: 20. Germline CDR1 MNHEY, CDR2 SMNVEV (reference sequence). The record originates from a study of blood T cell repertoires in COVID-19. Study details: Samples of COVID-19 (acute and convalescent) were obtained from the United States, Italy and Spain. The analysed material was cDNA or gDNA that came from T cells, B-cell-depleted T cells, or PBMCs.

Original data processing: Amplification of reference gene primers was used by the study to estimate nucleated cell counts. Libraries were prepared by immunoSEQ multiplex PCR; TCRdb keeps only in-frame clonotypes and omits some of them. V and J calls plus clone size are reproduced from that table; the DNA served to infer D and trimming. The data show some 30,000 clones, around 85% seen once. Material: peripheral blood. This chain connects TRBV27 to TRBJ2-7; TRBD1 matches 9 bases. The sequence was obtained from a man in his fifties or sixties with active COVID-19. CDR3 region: CASSPSWTGAPWESEQYF. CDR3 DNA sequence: TGTGCCAGCAGTCCCTCCTGGACAGGGGCCCCCTGGGAGAGCGAGCAGTACTTC.